Listed below are T cell receptor beta chains from one sample, sequenced in a study of CD8+ T cells in alopecia areata. Repertoires were generated with immunoSEQ multiplex PCR, while TCRdb's copy carries only in-frame clones and drops some. The table lists a few hundred thousand clones, about 60% of them singletons, with more than 0.85% in the top ten. The sequences come from CD4+ T cells sorted from blood, collected at roughly week 53, from a patient treated with tofacitinib. The receptors stem from a human donor with alopecia areata. CDR3s include the opening cysteine and the closing phenylalanine or tryptophan. The D gene is left open where the match is weak. Some rows have no size entry. The others give once, few or many, or a class for an expanded clone.

- | TRBJ2-2 | 16 | TRBV6-6 | - | CASSYSGVQGAGELFF | TGTGCCAGCAGTTACTCTGGGGTACAGGGAGCCGGGGAGCTGTTTTTT
- | TRBJ2-7 | 14 | TRBV30 | - | CAWSVSWTAYEQYF | TGTGCCTGGAGTGTAAGTTGGACAGCTTACGAGCAGTACTTC
- | TRBJ1-5 | 13 | TRBV30 | - | CAWSVIGNQPQHF | TGTGCCTGGAGTGTAATAGGGAATCAGCCCCAGCATTTT
- | TRBJ2-4 | 14 | TRBV29-1 | TRBD1 | CSAGTGKSKNIQYF | TGCAGCGCCGGGACAGGGAAGTCCAAAAACATTCAGTACTTC
- | TRBJ1-6 | 14 | TRBV7-9 | - | CASSSQVVNSPLHF | TGTGCCAGCAGCTCGCAGGTGGTCAATTCACCCCTCCACTTT
- | TRBJ1-6 | 12 | TRBV15 | - | CATSRVSSPLHF | TGTGCCACCAGCAGAGTTTCTTCACCCCTCCACTTT
- | TRBJ2-5 | 11 | TRBV6-5 | - | CATRSQETQYF | TGTGCCACCCGGTCCCAAGAGACCCAGTACTTC
- | TRBJ2-7 | 14 | TRBV1 | - | CTSSQVRLTYEQYF | TGCACCAGCAGCCAAGTACGCCTGACCTACGAGCAGTACTTC
few | TRBJ2-5 | 14 | TRBV11-2 | - | CASSLAGALETQYF | TGTGCCAGCAGCCTGGCCGGGGCCCTCGAGACCCAGTACTTC
- | TRBJ1-2 | 12 | TRBV29-1 | - | CSVSGANYGYTF | TGCAGCGTATCCGGGGCGAACTATGGCTACACCTTC
- | TRBJ1-3 | 20 | TRBV30 | - | CAWSVFRAIRGSAAGNTIYF | TGTGCCTGGAGTGTATTTCGTGCCATCAGGGGCTCCGCCGCTGGAAACACCATATATTTT
- | TRBJ2-7 | 14 | TRBV29-1 | TRBD1 | CSVVGGQGADEQYF | TGCAGCGTTGTAGGGGGACAGGGGGCCGACGAGCAGTACTTC
- | TRBJ2-1 | 15 | TRBV5-1 | - | CASSDQGASYNEQFF | TGCGCCAGCAGCGACCAGGGTGCCTCCTACAATGAGCAGTTCTTC
few | TRBJ1-4 | 14 | TRBV6-5 | - | CASSYSRVNEKLFF | TGTGCCAGCAGTTACAGCCGGGTTAATGAAAAACTGTTTTTT
once | TRBJ1-6 | 14 | TRBV4-3 | - | CASSQDGRDSPLHF | TGCGCCAGCAGCCAAGATGGGCGCGATTCACCCCTCCACTTT
- | TRBJ1-5 | 15 | TRBV7-8 | - | CASSLREDGNQPQHF | TGTGCCAGCAGCTTAAGAGAGGATGGGAATCAGCCCCAGCATTTT
- | TRBJ1-6 | 14 | TRBV27 | - | CASSTREYNSPLHF | TGTGCCAGCAGTACCAGAGAATATAATTCACCCCTCCACTTT
- | TRBJ2-1 | 14 | TRBV7-9 | - | CASSLSFSYNEQFF | TGTGCCAGCAGCTTATCTTTCTCCTACAATGAGCAGTTCTTC
- | TRBJ2-7 | 13 | TRBV7-9 | - | CASSFRDLGEQYF | TGTGCCAGCAGCTTCCGGGACCTCGGCGAGCAGTACTTC
- | TRBJ2-7 | 15 | TRBV19 | TRBD1 | CASSIRTGGSYEQYF | TGTGCCAGTAGTATCCGGACAGGGGGCTCCTACGAGCAGTACTTC
few | TRBJ2-2 | 13 | TRBV29-1 | - | CSVIKGNTGELFF | TGCAGCGTTATTAAGGGGAACACCGGGGAGCTGTTTTTT
- | TRBJ2-3 | 12 | TRBV29-1 | - | CSVDDSTDTQYF | TGCAGCGTTGATGACAGCACAGATACGCAGTATTTT
- | TRBJ1-4 | 11 | TRBV30 | - | CAWSRAARKFF | TGTGCCTGGAGTAGGGCAGCCCGAAAGTTTTTT
few | TRBJ2-1 | 15 | TRBV11-2 | TRBD2 | CASSSGLAVSNEQFF | TGTGCCAGCAGCTCCGGTCTAGCGGTATCCAATGAGCAGTTCTTC
- | TRBJ2-3 | 10 | TRBV25-1 | - | CASVGDTQYF | TGTGCCAGTGTAGGGGATACGCAGTATTTT
- | TRBJ2-4 | 13 | TRBV18 | - | CASFQLRENIQYF | TGTGCCAGCTTTCAACTGAGGGAGAACATTCAGTACTTC
- | TRBJ2-2 | 13 | TRBV2 | - | CASSFQGTGELFF | TGTGCCAGCAGTTTCCAGGGGACCGGGGAGCTGTTTTTT
- | TRBJ1-1 | 13 | TRBV14 | - | CASSQDRDTEAFF | TGTGCCAGCAGCCAAGACAGGGACACTGAAGCTTTCTTT
- | TRBJ1-2 | 14 | TRBV30 | TRBD1 | CAWSGDRGKYGYTF | TGTGCCTGGAGCGGGGACAGGGGGAAATATGGCTACACCTTC
- | TRBJ1-6 | 15 | TRBV7-8 | TRBD1 | CASSPYRGLGSPLHF | TGTGCCAGCAGCCCTTACAGGGGATTAGGGTCACCCCTCCACTTT
- | TRBJ1-6 | 15 | TRBV25-1 | - | CASSHPVATNSPLHF | TGTGCCAGCAGTCACCCCGTAGCGACCAATTCACCCCTCCACTTT
once | TRBJ1-2 | 13 | TRBV7-3 | - | CASSSAGRAGYTF | TGTGCCAGCAGCTCGGCCGGCAGGGCTGGCTACACCTTC
- | TRBJ1-1 | 14 | TRBV30 | TRBD1 | CAWSRDRVMPEAFF | TGTGCCTGGAGTAGGGACAGGGTAATGCCTGAAGCTTTCTTT